One sample yielded the 15 T cell receptor beta chains listed below, sequenced in a study of regulatory T cells in long-lasting Graves disease. Sample time point: newly diagnosed GD, antithyroid drugs for less than 3 months. The TCR library was made from RNA that had been extracted from PBMCs in TRIzol. Library construction for TCR beta used iRepertoire HTBI primers and Arm-PCR of CDR3 regions. From the multiplex PCR reads, TCRdb called clonotypes with MiXCR, one entry per CDR3 protein. The sample lists around 450,000 distinct CDR3 sequences, 15% occurring once. Another study also made use of these data, one on T cells in Graves' hyperthyroidism and ophthalmopathy.

Sequenced here: peripheral blood mononuclear cells (PBMCs), sampled at new diagnosis, from a patient treated with antithyroid drugs. The receptors originated from a woman under 40 with Graves disease.

This clonotype was counted many times. V is TRBV20-1 and J is TRBJ2-7; perhaps TRBD2 as D (5 bases). Germline CDR1 is DFQATT and CDR2 is SNEGSKA (reference sequence). The length of the CDR3 is 15 residues. V was pared by 0 bases and J by 0 bases, with 12 bases between. The CDR3 region has the DNA TGCAGTGCTAGAGATCAAGCGGTTAGCTCCTACGAGCAGTACTTC. It is translated as CSARDQAVSSYEQYF.

This clonotype was seen many times. The V call is TRBV15, the J call TRBJ1-5; D remains unclear. CDR3 size: 15 residues. Germline V gene lookup returns CDR1 LNHNV and CDR2 YYDKDF (reference sequence). Deletions cut 0 bases from V and 0 bases from J, with 6 bases between. In nucleotides, the CDR3 is TGTGCCACCAGCAGAGACTGGAATAGCAATCAGCCCCAGCATTTT. It specifies CATSRDWNSNQPQHF. The full variable domain, its missing parts supplied by reference TRBV15 and TRBJ1-5, is DAMVIQNPRYQVTQFGKPVTLSCSQTLNHNVMYWYQQKSSQAPKLLFHYYDKDFNNEADTPDNFQSRRPNTSFCFLDIRSPGLGDTAMYLCATSRDWNSNQPQHFGDGTRLSIL.

This clonotype was picked up many times. The chain uses TRBV6-9 and TRBJ2-1, with TRBD2 matching over 10 bases. From germline, CDR1 is MNHGY and CDR2 SVAAGI. The ends lost 3 bases at V and 6 bases at J; junction bases unmatched: 14. The CDR3 has 18 amino acids. The CDR3 loop reads CASSYMGRKAGGGNEQFF. The CDR3 region has the DNA TGTGCCAGCAGTTACATGGGGCGAAAAGCGGGAGGGGGCAATGAGCAGTTCTTC.

This clonotype occurred a few times. V is TRBV25-1 and J is TRBJ2-5; D possibly corresponds to TRBD2 (5 bases). Per the germline V gene, CDR1 is MGHDK and CDR2 is SYGVNS. The ends were cut back, 7 bases at V and 2 bases at J, with 20 bases in the middle. This CDR3 spans 16 amino acids. Here the CDR3 DNA reads TGTGCCAGCATCCCGAAAAGGGAAGCGGTACAAGAGACCCAGTACTTC. This encodes CASIPKREAVQETQYF.

Many counts were recorded for this clonotype. CDR3 nucleotides: TGTGCCAGCAGCTCCCTCGGGCAGGAGAGGCAAAAACTGTTTTTT. Amino acids: CASSSLGQERQKLFF. The rearrangement links TRBV11-2 to TRBJ1-4; no clear D gene. The CDR3 spans 15 residues. V lost 4 bases and J lost 9, with 18 bases in between. Looked up from germline, CDR1 is SGHAT and CDR2 is FQNNGV.

This clonotype appeared many times. The rearrangement uses TRBV5-1 and TRBJ2-1, with 11 bases that match TRBD2. The CDR3 is 20 amino acids. Germline CDR1 is SGHRS and CDR2 is YFSETQ. V trimming: 4 bases; J trimming: 1 base; junction bases outside the gene matches: 16. CDR3 loop: CASSQPGLAVPEGSYNEQFF. The CDR3 DNA follows: TGCGCCAGCAGCCAACCGGGACTAGCGGTTCCTGAGGGTTCCTACAATGAGCAGTTCTTC.

In its sample, this clonotype was seen a few times. V is TRBV7-8 and J is TRBJ2-7; TRBD1 aligns across 9 bases. V lost 9 bases, J lost 5 bases, and 17 bases stayed unmatched. The CDR3 totals 16 residues. In germline, CDR1 is SGHVS, CDR2 FQNEAQ. CDR3: CASSIHLGTGTDEQYF. CDR3 coding DNA: TGTGCCAGTAGTATTCACCTCGGGACAGGGACTGACGAGCAGTACTTC.

This clonotype was observed many times. The V gene is TRBV12-3 or TRBV12-4, the J gene TRBJ1-1; unclear D gene. This CDR3 comprises 13 residues. Trimming took off 5 bases at V and 1 base at J, with 8 bases between the two ends. The CDR3 DNA reads as TGTGCCAGCAGTCACCGGAGGAACACTGAAGCTTTCTTT. Its protein product is CASSHRRNTEAFF.

This clonotype was counted between two and nine times. This rearrangement joins TRBV18 to TRBJ1-2; D perhaps matches TRBD1 (5 bases). From germline, CDR1 is KGHSH and CDR2 LQKENI. V lost 8 bases, J lost 2 bases, and 15 bases lay in between. This CDR3 has 14 residues. CDR3 sequence: CASTRLKGNYGYTF. As DNA, the CDR3 is TGTGCCAGCACCCGTTTAAAGGGGAACTATGGCTACACCTTC.

Many counts were recorded for this clonotype. The V and J genes are TRBV18 and TRBJ2-1; 8 bases are a match to TRBD2. V lost 6 bases, J lost 2 bases, and 6 bases stayed unmatched. The CDR3 is made up of 15 amino acids. Germline lookup yields CDR1 KGHSH and CDR2 LQKENI. CDR3 coding DNA: TGTGCCAGCTCGCTCAGCGGGAGCACCTACAATGAGCAGTTCTTC. Translating gives CASSLSGSTYNEQFF.

J is TRBJ1-1 and V is TRBV5-5; D unresolved. This CDR3 contains 17 residues. Trimming cost V 2 bases and J 1 base, with 18 bases left between them. Germline CDR1 is SGHKS and CDR2 is YYEKEE (reference sequence). CDR3 nucleotide sequence: TGTGCCAGCAGCTTAGTGAAGCGGGAGGGCCGGAACACTGAAGCTTTCTTT. Protein: CASSLVKREGRNTEAFF.

This clonotype was recorded a few times. The chain employs TRBV10-3 and TRBJ1-4; 9 bases line up with TRBD1. The J segment lost 8 bases and the V segment lost 4 bases, leaving 5 bases of the junction unmatched. CDR1 is ENHRY, CDR2 SYGVKD, per germline. The CDR3 contains 14 residues. CDR3 in amino acids: CAISATGTGEKLFF. CDR3 nucleotides: TGTGCCATCAGTGCAACCGGGACAGGGGAAAAACTGTTTTTT.

This clonotype has a count of ten or more. This chain connects TRBV30 to TRBJ1-5, with no clear D. Per germline, CDR1 GTSNPN and CDR2 SVGIG (reference sequence). The CDR3 totals 12 residues. The V and J ends lost 2 bases and 6 bases respectively, with 8 bases between them. CDR3 DNA: TGTGCCTGGAGTAGTGGGAGTCAGCCCCAGCATTTT. Its protein product is CAWSSGSQPQHF.

This clonotype was detected only a few times. This chain uses TRBV2 with TRBJ1-5; TRBD1 might be the D (5 bases). Per germline, CDR1 SNHLY and CDR2 FYNNEI. CDR3 length equals 13 residues. The V end was cut by 11 bases, the J end by 6 bases, with 17 bases between. The CDR3 sequence is CAGNRQPGQPQHF. CDR3 DNA sequence: TGTGCCGGCAATCGACAGCCGGGTCAGCCCCAGCATTTT.

The J gene is TRBJ2-1, the V gene TRBV27; no firm D call. The CDR3 spans 13 residues. The V gene lost 3 bases and the J gene lost 7 bases, with 10 bases spanning the gap. Germline CDR1 reads MNHEY; CDR2 reads SMNVEV (reference sequence). The CDR3, as DNA: TGTGCCAGCAGTTTGAATTCAGGTAATGAGCAGTTCTTC. The encoded protein is CASSLNSGNEQFF.